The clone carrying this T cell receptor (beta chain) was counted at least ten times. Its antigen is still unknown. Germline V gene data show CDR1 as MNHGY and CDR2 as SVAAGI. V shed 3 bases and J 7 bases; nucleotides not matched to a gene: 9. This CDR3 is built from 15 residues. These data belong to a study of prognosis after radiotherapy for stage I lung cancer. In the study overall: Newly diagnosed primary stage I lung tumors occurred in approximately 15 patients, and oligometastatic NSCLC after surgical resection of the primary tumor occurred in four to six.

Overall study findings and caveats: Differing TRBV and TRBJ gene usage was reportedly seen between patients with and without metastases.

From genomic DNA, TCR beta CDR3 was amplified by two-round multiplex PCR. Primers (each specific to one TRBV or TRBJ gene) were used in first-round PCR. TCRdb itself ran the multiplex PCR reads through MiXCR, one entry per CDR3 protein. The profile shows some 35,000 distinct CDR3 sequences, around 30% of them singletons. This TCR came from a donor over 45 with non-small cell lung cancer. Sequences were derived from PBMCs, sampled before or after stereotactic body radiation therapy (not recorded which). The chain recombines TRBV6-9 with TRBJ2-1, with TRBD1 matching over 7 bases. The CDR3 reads CASSYSEGARNEQFF. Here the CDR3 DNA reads TGTGCCAGCAGTTACTCAGAGGGGGCGCGGAATGAGCAGTTCTTC.